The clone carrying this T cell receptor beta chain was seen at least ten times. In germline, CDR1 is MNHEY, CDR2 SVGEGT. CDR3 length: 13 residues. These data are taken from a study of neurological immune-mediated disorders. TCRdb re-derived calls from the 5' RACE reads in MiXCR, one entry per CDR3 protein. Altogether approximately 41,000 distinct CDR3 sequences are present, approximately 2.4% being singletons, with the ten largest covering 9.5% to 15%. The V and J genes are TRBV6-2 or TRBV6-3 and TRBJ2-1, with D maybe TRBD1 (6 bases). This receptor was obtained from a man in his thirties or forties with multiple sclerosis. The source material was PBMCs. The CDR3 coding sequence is TGTGTTACGGGCAGGGGAGATGGCAATGAGCAGTTCTTC. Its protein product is CVTGRGDGNEQFF.